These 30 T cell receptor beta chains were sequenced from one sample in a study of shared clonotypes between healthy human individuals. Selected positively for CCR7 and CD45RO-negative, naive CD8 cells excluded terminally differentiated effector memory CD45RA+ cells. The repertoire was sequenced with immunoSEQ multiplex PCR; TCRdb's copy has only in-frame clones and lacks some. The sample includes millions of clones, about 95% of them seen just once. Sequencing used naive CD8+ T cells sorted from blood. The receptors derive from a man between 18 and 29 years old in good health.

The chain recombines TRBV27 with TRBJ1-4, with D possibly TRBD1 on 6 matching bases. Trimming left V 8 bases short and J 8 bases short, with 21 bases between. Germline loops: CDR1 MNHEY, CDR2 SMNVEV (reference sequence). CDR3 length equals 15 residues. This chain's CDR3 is CASAAGTLLGEKLFF. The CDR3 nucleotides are TGTGCCAGCGCGGCCGGGACATTGTTAGGGGAAAAACTGTTTTTT.

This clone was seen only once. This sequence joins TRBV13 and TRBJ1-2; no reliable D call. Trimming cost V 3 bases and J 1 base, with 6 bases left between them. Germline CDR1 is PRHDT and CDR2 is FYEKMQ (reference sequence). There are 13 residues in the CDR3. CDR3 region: CASSLHSNYGYTF. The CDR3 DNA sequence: TGTGCCAGCAGCTTGCACAGTAACTATGGCTACACCTTC.

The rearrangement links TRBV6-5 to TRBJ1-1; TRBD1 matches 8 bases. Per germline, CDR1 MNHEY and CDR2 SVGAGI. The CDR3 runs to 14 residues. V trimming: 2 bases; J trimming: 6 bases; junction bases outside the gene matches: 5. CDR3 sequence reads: CASSYTGGVAEAFF. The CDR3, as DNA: TGTGCCAGCAGTTACACAGGGGGAGTCGCTGAAGCTTTCTTT.

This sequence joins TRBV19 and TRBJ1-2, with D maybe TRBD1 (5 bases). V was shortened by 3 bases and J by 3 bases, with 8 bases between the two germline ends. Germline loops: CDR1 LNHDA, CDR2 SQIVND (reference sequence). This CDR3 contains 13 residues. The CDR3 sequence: CASSIAGHYGYTF. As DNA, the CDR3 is TGTGCCAGTAGTATCGCGGGGCACTATGGCTACACCTTC.

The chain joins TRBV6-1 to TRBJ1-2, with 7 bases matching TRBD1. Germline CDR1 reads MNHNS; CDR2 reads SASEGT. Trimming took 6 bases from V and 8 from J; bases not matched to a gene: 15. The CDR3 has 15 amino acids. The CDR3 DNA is TGTGCCAGCAGCTACGACAGGGAAGGGCCTCAGGGCTACACCTTC. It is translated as CASSYDREGPQGYTF.

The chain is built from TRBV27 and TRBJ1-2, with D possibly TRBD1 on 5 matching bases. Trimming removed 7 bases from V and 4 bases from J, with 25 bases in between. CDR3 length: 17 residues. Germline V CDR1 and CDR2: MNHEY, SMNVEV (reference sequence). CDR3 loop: CASTGSPGTPPFYGYTF. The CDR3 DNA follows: TGTGCCAGCACCGGGAGCCCCGGGACTCCTCCCTTCTATGGCTACACCTTC.

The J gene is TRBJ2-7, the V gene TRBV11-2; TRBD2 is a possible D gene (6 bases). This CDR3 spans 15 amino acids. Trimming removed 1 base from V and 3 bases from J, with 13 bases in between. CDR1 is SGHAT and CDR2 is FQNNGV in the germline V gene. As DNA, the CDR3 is TGTGCCAGCAGCTTAGGTGGCGGGGAAAACTACGAGCAGTACTTC. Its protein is CASSLGGGENYEQYF.

CDR3 in amino acids: CASRTRDTSYEQYF. The CDR3 DNA reads TGCGCCAGCAGGACCCGGGACACCTCCTACGAGCAGTACTTC. This chain uses TRBV5-1 with TRBJ2-7, with TRBD1 as a possible D gene (6 bases). Germline lookup yields CDR1 SGHRS and CDR2 YFSETQ. V dropped 5 bases and J dropped 0 bases, with 12 bases sitting between them. The CDR3 has 14 residues.

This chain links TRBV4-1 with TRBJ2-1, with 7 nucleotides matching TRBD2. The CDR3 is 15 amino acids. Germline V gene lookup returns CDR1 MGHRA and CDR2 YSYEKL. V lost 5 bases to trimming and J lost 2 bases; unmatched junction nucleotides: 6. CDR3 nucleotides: TGCGCCAGCAGCACTCCTAGCGGCGCCTACAATGAGCAGTTCTTC. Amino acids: CASSTPSGAYNEQFF.

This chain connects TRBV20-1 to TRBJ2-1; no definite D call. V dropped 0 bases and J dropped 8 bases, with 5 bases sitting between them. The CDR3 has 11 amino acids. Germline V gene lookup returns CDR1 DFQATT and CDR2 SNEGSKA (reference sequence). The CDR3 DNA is TGCAGTGCTAGAGATCTCGATGAGCAGTTCTTC. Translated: CSARDLDEQFF.

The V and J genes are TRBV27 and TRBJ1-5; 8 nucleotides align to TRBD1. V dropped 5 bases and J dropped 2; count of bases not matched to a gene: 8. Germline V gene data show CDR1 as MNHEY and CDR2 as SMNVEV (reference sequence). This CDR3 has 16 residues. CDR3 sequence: CASSRESTGGNQPQHF. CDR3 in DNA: TGTGCCAGCAGTCGGGAGTCGACAGGGGGCAATCAGCCCCAGCATTTT.

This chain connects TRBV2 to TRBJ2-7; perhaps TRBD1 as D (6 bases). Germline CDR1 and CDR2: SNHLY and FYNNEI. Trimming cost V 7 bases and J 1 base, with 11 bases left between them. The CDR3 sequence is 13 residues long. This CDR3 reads CASMWTESYEQYF. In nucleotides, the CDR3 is TGTGCCAGCATGTGGACAGAATCCTACGAGCAGTACTTC.

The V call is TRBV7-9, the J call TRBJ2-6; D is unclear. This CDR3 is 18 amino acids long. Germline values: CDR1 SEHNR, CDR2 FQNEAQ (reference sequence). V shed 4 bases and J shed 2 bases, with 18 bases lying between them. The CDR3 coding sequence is TGTGCCAGCAGCTCTCCGACGAAATCAGGAGCTGGGGCCAACGTCCTGACTTTC. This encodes CASSSPTKSGAGANVLTF.

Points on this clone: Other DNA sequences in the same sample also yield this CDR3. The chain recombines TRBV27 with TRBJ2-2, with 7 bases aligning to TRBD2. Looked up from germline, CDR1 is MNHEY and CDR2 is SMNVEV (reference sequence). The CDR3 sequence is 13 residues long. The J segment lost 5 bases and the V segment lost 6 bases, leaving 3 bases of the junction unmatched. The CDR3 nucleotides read TGTGCCAGCAGCTTGGGGGGGACCGGGGAGCTGTTTTTT. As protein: CASSLGGTGELFF.

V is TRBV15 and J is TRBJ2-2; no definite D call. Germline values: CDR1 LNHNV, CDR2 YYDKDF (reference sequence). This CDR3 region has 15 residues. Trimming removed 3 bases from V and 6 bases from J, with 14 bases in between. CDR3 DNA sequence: TGTGCCACCAGCAGCCCGTTGGGGTGGGCCGGGGAGCTGTTTTTT. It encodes CATSSPLGWAGELFF.

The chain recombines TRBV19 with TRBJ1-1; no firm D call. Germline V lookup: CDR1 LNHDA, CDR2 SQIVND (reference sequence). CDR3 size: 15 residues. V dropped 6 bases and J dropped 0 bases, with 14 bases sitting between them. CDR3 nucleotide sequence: TGTGCCAGTAGATTCCTCGACCTCATGAACACTGAAGCTTTCTTT. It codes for CASRFLDLMNTEAFF.

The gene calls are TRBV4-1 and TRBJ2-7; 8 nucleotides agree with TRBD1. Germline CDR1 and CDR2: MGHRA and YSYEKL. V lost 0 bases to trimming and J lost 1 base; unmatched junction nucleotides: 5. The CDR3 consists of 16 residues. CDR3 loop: CASSQEWTGSSYEQYF. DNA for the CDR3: TGCGCCAGCAGCCAAGAATGGACAGGGTCTTCCTACGAGCAGTACTTC.

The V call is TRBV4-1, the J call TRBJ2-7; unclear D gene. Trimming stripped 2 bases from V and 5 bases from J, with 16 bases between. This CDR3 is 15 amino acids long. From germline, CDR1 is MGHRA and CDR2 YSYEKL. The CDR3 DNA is TGCGCCAGCAGCCAAAGAACTGCGTGGGTTGACGAGCAGTACTTC. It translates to CASSQRTAWVDEQYF.

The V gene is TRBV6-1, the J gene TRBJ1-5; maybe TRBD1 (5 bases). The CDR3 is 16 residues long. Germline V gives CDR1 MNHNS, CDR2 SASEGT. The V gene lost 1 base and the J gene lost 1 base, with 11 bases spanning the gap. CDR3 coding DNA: TGTGCCAGCAGTGAAGTCAGGGTTGGAAGCAATCAGCCCCAGCATTTT. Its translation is CASSEVRVGSNQPQHF.

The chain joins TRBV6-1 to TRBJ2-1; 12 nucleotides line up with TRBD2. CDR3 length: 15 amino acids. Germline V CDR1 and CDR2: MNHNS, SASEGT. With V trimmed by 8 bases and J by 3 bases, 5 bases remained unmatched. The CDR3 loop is CASVGLAGSYNEQFF. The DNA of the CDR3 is TGTGCCAGCGTTGGACTAGCGGGAAGCTACAATGAGCAGTTCTTC.

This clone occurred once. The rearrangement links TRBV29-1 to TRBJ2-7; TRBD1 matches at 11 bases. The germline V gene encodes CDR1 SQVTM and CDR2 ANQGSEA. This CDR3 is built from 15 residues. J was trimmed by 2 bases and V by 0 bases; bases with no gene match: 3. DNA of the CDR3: TGCAGCGTTGAAGATGGGACAGGGGGAACCTACGAGCAGTACTTC. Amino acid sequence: CSVEDGTGGTYEQYF.

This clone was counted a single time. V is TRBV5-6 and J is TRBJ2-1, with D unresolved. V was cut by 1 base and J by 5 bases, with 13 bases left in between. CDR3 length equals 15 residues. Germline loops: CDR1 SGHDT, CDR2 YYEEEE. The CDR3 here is CASSLLFGSNNEQFF. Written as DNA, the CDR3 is TGTGCCAGCAGCTTGTTATTCGGGTCGAACAATGAGCAGTTCTTC. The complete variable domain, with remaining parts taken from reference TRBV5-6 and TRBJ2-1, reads DAGVTQSPTHLIKTRGQQVTLRCSPKSGHDTVSWYQQALGQGPQFIFQYYEEEERQRGNFPDRFSGHQFPNYSSELNVNALLLGDSALYLCASSLLFGSNNEQFFGPGTRLTVL.

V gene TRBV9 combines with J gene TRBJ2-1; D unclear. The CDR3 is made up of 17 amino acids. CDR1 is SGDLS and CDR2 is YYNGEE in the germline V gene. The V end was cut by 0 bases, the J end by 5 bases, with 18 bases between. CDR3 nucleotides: TGTGCCAGCAGCGTAGGGTCTATGCGCGGAAAAAACAATGAGCAGTTCTTC. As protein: CASSVGSMRGKNNEQFF.

The CDR3: CASSLDRDRANYGYTF. In nucleotides, the CDR3 is TGCGCCAGCTCCTTGGATCGGGACAGGGCTAACTATGGCTACACCTTC. J is TRBJ1-2 and V is TRBV5-1, with 9 bases matching TRBD1. The CDR3 consists of 16 residues. The trim removed 7 bases at V and 0 bases at J, leaving 10 bases unmatched. Germline assignment: CDR1 SGHRS and CDR2 YFSETQ.

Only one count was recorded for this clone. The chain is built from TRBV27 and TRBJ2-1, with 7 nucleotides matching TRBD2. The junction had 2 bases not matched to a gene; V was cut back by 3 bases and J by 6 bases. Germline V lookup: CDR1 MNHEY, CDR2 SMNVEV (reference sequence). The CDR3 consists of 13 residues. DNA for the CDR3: TGTGCCAGCAGTTTCGGGAGGTCCAATGAGCAGTTCTTC. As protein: CASSFGRSNEQFF.

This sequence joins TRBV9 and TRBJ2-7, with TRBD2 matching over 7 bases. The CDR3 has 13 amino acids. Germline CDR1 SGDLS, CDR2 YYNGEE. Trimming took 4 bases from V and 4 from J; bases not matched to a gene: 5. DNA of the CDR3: TGTGCCAGCAGCTCCTGGGGGGGGTACGAGCAGTACTTC. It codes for CASSSWGGYEQYF.

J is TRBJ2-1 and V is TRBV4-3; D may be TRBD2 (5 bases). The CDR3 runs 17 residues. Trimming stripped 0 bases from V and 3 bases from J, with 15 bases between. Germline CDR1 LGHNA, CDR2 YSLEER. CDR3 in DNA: TGCGCCAGCAGCCAAGATCTTGCTCACGAGGGCTACAATGAGCAGTTCTTC. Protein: CASSQDLAHEGYNEQFF.

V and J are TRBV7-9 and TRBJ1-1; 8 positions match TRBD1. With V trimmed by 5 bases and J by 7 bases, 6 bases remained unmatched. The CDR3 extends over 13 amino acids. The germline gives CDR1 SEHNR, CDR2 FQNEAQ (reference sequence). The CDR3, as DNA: TGTGCCAGCAGCACTGACAGGGGCGGTGAAGCTTTCTTT. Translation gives CASSTDRGGEAFF.

The CDR3 is CSVPGLAGAYNEQFF. The CDR3, as DNA: TGCAGCGTCCCCGGACTAGCGGGAGCCTACAATGAGCAGTTCTTC. The chain carries TRBV29-1 and TRBJ2-1; 13 nucleotides align to TRBD2. The germline gives CDR1 SQVTM, CDR2 ANQGSEA. V gave up 6 bases and J gave up 2 bases; unmatched junction bases: 4. The CDR3 runs 15 residues.

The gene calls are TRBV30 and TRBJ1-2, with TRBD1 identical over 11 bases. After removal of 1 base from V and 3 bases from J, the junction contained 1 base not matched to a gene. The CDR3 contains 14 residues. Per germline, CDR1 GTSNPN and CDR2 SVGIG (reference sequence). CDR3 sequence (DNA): TGTGCCTGGAGTGGGACAGGGGGCCACTATGGCTACACCTTC. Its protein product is CAWSGTGGHYGYTF.